This T cell receptor (beta chain) came from a study of CD8+ T cells in alopecia areata. Study observations and caveats: Whereas mice showed it more clearly, TCR sharing across patients was murkier, possibly because of HLA. Amid tofacitinib therapy, many expanded lesional clones stayed present in scalp and blood. Administration of tofacitinib significantly diminished scalp clonality and expanded CD8+ clones within the top 100.

On this clone: What it recognizes is unknown.

As to treatment: oral pan-JAK inhibitor, 5-10 mg twice daily. Extracted RNA was reverse transcribed, and the resulting cDNA served as sequencing template. The assay was immunoSEQ multiplex PCR, and TCRdb's table has in-frame clones only and misses some. The sample records around 290,000 clones, 58% being singletons. The CDR3 sequence is 15 residues long. The V gene end was trimmed by 5 bases and the J gene end by 5 bases; junction bases not matched to a gene: 11. The germline gives CDR1 MNHNS, CDR2 SASEGT. The receptor was isolated from a human donor with alopecia areata. This sample comprised CD4+ T cells sorted from blood, obtained at week 24, from a patient treated with tofacitinib. The rearrangement joins TRBV6-1 to TRBJ2-7; 8 nucleotides agree with TRBD1. The CDR3: CASSLTGTGIHEQYF. CDR3 sequence (DNA): TGTGCCAGCAGTCTTACCGGGACAGGTATCCACGAGCAGTACTTC.